This T cell receptor (beta chain) emerged from a study of long-term antiretroviral therapy in people with HIV. Broader study findings: Post-ART, diversity grew, though it stayed under transplant donor control levels. Blood dating 2004 to 2017 may reflect older ART regimens. Pre-ART clonal expansions dominated every time point's repertoire.

Researchers report immunoSEQ v3.0 was run at survey level. For each individual sample, sequencing targeted about 40,000-55,000 T-cell genomes. This table comes from immunoSEQ multiplex PCR, and its TCRdb copy is limited to in-frame clones, with some not included. The sample includes 40,000 to 50,000 clones, approximately 94% of them seen just once. The CDR3 contains 17 residues. Germline CDR1 is MDHEN and CDR2 is SYDVKM. J gave up 4 bases and V 9 bases, and 18 bases lay outside the gene matches. On this clone: Its antigen is not known.

This specimen was unsorted PBMCs, taken approximately 9.5 years after starting antiretroviral therapy. This chain uses TRBV28 with TRBJ1-2, with 9 bases aligning to TRBD1. The sequence derives from a man aged 30-40 years with HIV. The CDR3 loop reads CASSPTTGQGLVYGYTF. CDR3 nucleotides: TGTGCCAGTAGTCCTACCACGGGACAGGGTCTGGTCTATGGCTACACCTTC.